This TCR beta chain originates from a study of blood T cell repertoires in COVID-19. Assignments of participants to cohorts depended upon their own reported clinical history. Using immunoSEQ multiplex PCR, the repertoire was profiled, and TCRdb retains in-frame clones only, with some absent. The sample consists of some 390,000 clones, over 75% of them appearing once. The CDR3 is 11 amino acids. V dropped 7 bases and J dropped 1 base, with 4 bases sitting between them. CDR1 is SQVTM, CDR2 ANQGSEA, per germline. J is TRBJ2-2 and V is TRBV29-1; no firm D call. Sequencing was carried out using PBMCs or T cells enriched from blood (not recorded which). This receptor was obtained from a man aged 30 to 39 who had recovered from COVID-19. The CDR3 loop reads CSAQNTGELFF. Written as DNA, the CDR3 is TGCAGCGCGCAGAACACCGGGGAGCTGTTTTTT.